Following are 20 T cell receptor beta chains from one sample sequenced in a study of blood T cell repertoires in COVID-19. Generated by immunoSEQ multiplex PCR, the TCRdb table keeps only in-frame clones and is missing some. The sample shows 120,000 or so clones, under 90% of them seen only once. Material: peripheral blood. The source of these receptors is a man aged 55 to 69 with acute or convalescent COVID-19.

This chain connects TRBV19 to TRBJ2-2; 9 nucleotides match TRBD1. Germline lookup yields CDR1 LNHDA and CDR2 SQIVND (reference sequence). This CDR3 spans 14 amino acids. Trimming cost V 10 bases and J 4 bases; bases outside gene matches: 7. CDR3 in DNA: TGTGCCACAAAAGACAGGGGGGTCACCGGGGAGCTGTTTTTT. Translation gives CATKDRGVTGELFF.

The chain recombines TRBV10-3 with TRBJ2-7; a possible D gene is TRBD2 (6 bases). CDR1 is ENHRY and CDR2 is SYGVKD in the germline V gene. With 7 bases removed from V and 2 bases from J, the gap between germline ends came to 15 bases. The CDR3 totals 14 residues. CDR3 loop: CAIISGPGAYEQYF. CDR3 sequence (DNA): TGTGCCATCATATCTGGACCGGGGGCCTACGAGCAGTACTTC.

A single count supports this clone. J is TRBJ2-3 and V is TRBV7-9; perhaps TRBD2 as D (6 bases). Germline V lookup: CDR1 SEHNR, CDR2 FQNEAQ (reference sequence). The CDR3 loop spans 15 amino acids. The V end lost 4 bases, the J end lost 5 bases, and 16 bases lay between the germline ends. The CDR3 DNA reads TGTGCCAGCAGCTCCGGGGAGCGGGCGAAAGATACGCAGTATTTT. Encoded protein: CASSSGERAKDTQYF.

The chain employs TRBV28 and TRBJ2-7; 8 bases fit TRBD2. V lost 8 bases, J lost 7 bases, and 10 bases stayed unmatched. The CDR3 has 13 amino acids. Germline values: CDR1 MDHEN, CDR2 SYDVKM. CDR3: CASCSGSLGEQYF. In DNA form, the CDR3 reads TGTGCCAGCTGCAGCGGGAGTTTGGGGGAGCAGTACTTC. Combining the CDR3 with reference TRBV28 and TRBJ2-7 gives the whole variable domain DVKVTQSSRYLVKRTGEKVFLECVQDMDHENMFWYRQDPGLGLRLIYFSYDVKMKEKGDIPEGYSVSREKKERFSLILESASTNQTSMYLCASCSGSLGEQYFGPGTRLTVT.

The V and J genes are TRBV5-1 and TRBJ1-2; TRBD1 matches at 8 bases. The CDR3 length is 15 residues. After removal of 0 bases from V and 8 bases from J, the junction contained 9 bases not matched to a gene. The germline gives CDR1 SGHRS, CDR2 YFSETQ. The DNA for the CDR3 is TGCGCCAGCAGCTTGGCAGCGACAGGGGATCGGGGCTACACCTTC. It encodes CASSLAATGDRGYTF.

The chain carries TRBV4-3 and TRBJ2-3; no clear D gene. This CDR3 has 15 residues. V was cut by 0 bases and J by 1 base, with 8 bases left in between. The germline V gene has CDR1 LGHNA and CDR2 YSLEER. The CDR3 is CASSQDQARTDTQYF. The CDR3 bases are TGCGCCAGCAGCCAAGATCAAGCTCGCACAGATACGCAGTATTTT.

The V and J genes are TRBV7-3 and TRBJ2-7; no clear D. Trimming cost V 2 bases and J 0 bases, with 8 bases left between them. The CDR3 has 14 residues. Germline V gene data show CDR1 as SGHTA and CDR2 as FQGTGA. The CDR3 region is CASSLAVGSYEQYF. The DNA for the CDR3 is TGTGCCAGCAGCTTAGCGGTGGGCTCCTACGAGCAGTACTTC.

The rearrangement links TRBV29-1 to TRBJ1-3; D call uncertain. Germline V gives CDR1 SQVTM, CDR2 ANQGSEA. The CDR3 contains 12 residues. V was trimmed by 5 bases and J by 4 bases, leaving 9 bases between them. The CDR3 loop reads CSVRRSGNTIYF. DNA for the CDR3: TGCAGCGTTCGGAGGTCAGGAAACACCATATATTTT.

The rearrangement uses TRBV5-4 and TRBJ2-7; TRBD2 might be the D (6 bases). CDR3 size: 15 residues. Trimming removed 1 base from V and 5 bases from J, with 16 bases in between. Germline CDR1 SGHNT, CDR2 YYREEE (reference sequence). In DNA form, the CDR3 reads TGTGCCAGCAGCTTGAGCGGACTACTCCAAAACGAGCAGTACTTC. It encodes CASSLSGLLQNEQYF.

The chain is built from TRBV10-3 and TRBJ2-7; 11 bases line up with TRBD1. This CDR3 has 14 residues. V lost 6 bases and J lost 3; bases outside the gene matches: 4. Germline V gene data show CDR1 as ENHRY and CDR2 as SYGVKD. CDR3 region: CAIRGTGGLYEQYF. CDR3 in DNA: TGTGCCATCAGGGGGACAGGGGGGCTCTACGAGCAGTACTTC.

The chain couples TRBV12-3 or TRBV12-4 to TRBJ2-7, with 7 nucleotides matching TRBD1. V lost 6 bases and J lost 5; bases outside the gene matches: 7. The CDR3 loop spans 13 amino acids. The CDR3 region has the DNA TGTGCCAGCAGGTACGGGACAGCGGACGAGCAGTACTTC. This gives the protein CASRYGTADEQYF.

CDR3 loop: CASSLDRTDTQYF. In DNA, the CDR3 is TGTGCCAGCAGCTTAGATCGGACAGATACGCAGTATTTT. V gene TRBV7-3 combines with J gene TRBJ2-3; D gene uncertain. CDR3 length equals 13 residues. Germline V CDR1 and CDR2: SGHTA, FQGTGA. Trimming shortened V by 2 bases and J by 3 bases, and 6 bases separated the two germline ends. Full variable domain (missing parts from reference TRBV7-3 and TRBJ2-3): GAGVSQTPSNKVTEKGKYVELRCDPISGHTALYWYRQSLGQGPEFLIYFQGTGAADDSGLPNDRFFAVRPEGSVSTLKIQRTERGDSAVYLCASSLDRTDTQYFGPGTRLTVL.

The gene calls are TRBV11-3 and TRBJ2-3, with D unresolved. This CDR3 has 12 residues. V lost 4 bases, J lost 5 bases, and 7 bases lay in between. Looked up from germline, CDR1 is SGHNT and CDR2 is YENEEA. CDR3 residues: CASSSLGDTQYF. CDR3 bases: TGTGCCAGCAGCTCCCTAGGAGATACGCAGTATTTT.

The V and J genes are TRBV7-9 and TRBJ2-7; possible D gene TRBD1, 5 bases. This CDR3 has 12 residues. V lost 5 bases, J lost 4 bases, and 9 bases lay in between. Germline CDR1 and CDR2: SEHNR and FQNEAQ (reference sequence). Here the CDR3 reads CASSADRYEQYF. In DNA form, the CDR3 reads TGTGCCAGCAGCGCCGACAGATACGAGCAGTACTTC.

DNA for the CDR3: TGCGCCAGCAGCTCCTGGGGAGGGGACGAAGAGACCCAGTACTTC. Translating it yields CASSSWGGDEETQYF. The chain employs TRBV5-1 and TRBJ2-5; the match to TRBD2 covers 7 bases. There are 15 residues in the CDR3. Unmatched junction bases numbered 8, after V lost 3 bases and J lost 3 bases. CDR1 is SGHRS, CDR2 YFSETQ, per germline. Together with reference TRBV5-1 and TRBJ2-5, the CDR3 gives the full variable domain: KAGVTQTPRYLIKTRGQQVTLSCSPISGHRSVSWYQQTPGQGLQFLFEYFSETQRNKGNFPGRFSGRQFSNSRSEMNVSTLELGDSALYLCASSSWGGDEETQYFGPGTRLLVL.

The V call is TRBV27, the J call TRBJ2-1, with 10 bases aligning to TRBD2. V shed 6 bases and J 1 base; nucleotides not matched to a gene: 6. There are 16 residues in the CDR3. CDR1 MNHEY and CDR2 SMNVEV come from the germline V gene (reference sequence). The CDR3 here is CASRPGTSESYNEQFF. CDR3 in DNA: TGTGCCAGCAGACCCGGGACTAGCGAGTCCTACAATGAGCAGTTCTTC.

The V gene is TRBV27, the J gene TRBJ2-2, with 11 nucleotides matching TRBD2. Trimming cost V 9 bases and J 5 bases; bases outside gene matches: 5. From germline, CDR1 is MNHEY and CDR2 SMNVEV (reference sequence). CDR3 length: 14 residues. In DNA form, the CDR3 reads TGTGCCAGTCTAGCGGGGGGCGCGACCGGGGAGCTGTTTTTT. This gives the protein CASLAGGATGELFF.

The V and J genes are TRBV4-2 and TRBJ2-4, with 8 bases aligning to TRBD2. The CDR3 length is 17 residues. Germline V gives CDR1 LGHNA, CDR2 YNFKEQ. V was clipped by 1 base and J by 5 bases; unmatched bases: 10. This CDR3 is CASSQGRGVGEQNIQYF. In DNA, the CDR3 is TGTGCCAGCAGCCAAGGGCGGGGGGTCGGAGAGCAAAACATTCAGTACTTC.

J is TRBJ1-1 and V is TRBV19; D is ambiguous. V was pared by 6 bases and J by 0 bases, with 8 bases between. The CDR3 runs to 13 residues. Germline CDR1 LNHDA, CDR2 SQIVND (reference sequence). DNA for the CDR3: TGTGCCAGTAGCAGGCAATTGAACACTGAAGCTTTCTTT. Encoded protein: CASSRQLNTEAFF.

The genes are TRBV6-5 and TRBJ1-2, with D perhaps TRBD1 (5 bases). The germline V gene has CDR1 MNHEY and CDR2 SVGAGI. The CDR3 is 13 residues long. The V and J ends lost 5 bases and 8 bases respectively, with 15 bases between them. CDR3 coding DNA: TGTGCCAGCAGTCCGACTGGGGCTCGGGGCTACACCTTC. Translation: CASSPTGARGYTF.